This T cell receptor beta chain derives from a study of T cell responses to AZD1222 COVID-19 vaccine. The CDR3 has 17 amino acids. Germline CDR1 and CDR2: MDHEN and SYDVKM. V shed 9 bases, J shed 6 bases, and the junction held 19 bases outside the gene matches. Study observations and caveats: Only a handful of individuals given AZD1222 were seropositive at baseline. The donor cohort was predominantly white British with a female majority, and clonal diversity may have been underestimated. Nearly half of spike-specific TCRs reportedly target variant regions that are unmutated in the B.1.351 and B.1.1.7 variants.

Measured with immunoSEQ multiplex PCR; TCRdb has only the in-frame clones, and not every one. Altogether 120,000 or so clones are present, under 90% being singletons, with the ten largest covering around 7.7%. A note on this clone: What it recognizes is unknown.

The sequence came from an adult in good health. Sequencing used peripheral blood, obtained on day 0 of AZD1222 vaccination. The chain couples TRBV28 to TRBJ2-7; 11 bases are shared with TRBD2. CDR3 sequence: CASILTGGGLAAREQYF. The CDR3 nucleotides read TGTGCCAGTATCCTCACGGGCGGGGGACTAGCGGCCCGCGAGCAGTACTTC.